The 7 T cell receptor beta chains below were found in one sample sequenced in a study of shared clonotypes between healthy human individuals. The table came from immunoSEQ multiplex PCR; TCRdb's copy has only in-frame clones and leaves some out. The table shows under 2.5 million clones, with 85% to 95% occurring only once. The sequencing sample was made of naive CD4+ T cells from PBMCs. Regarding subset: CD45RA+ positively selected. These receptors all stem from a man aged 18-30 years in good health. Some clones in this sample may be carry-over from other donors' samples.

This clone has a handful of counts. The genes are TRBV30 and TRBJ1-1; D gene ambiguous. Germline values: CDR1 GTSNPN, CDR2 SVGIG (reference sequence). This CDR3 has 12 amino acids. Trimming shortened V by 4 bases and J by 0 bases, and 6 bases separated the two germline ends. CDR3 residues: CAWTRMNTEAFF. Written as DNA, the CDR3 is TGTGCCTGGACCAGGATGAACACTGAAGCTTTCTTT. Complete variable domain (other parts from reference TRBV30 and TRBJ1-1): SQTIHQWPATLVQPVGSPLSLECTVEGTSNPNLYWYRQAAGRGLQLLFYSVGIGQISSEVPQNLSASRPQDRQFILSSKKLLLSDSGFYLCAWTRMNTEAFFGQGTRLTVV.

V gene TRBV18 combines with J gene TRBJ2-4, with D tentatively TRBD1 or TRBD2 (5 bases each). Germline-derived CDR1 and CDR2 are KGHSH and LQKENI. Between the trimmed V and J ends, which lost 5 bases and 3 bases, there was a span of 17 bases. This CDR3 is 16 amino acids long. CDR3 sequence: CASSTTYAGSKNIQYF. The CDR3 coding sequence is TGTGCCAGCTCAACGACCTACGCAGGGAGCAAAAACATTCAGTACTTC.

The CDR3, as DNA: TGTGCCAGCGCCCCCATGTGGAATCAGCCCCAGCATTTT. Translated: CASAPMWNQPQHF. V and J are TRBV27 and TRBJ1-5, with D hard to call. The V gene's germline CDR1 is MNHEY and CDR2 SMNVEV (reference sequence). The CDR3 extends over 13 amino acids. Trimming took 8 bases from V and 4 from J, leaving 12 bases between them.

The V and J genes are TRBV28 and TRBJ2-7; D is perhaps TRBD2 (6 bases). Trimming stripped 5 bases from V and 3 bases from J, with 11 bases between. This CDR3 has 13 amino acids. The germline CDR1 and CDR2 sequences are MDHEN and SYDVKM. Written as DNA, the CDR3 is TGTGCCAGCAGTCGGACTAAGGGCTACGAGCAGTACTTC. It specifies CASSRTKGYEQYF. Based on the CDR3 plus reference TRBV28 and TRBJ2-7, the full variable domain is DVKVTQSSRYLVKRTGEKVFLECVQDMDHENMFWYRQDPGLGLRLIYFSYDVKMKEKGDIPEGYSVSREKKERFSLILESASTNQTSMYLCASSRTKGYEQYFGPGTRLTVT.

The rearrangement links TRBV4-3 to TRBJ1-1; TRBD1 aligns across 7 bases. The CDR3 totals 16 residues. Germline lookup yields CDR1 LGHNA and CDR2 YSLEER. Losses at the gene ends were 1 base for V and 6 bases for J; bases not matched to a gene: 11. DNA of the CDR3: TGCGCCAGCAGCCAAGCCCAGGGGGGGATAGGCTCTGAAGCTTTCTTT. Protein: CASSQAQGGIGSEAFF.

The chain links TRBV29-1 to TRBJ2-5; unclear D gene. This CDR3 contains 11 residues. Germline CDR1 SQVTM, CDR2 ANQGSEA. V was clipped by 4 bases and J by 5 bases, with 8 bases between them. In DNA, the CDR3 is TGCAGCGTTGCTTATGGGGAGACCCAGTACTTC. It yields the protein CSVAYGETQYF.

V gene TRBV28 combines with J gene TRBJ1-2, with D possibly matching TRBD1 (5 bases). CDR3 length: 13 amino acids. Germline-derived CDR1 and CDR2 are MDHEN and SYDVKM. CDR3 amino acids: CAVGYGGLGGYTF. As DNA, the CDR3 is TGTGCAGTCGGATATGGGGGTCTTGGAGGCTACACCTTC.